The 27 T cell receptor beta chains below come from one sample, sequenced in a study of blood T cell repertoires in COVID-19. The data were produced by immunoSEQ multiplex PCR, yet TCRdb's version contains in-frame clones alone and is incomplete. This table holds approximately 170,000 clones, roughly 88% found once. Sequenced material: peripheral blood. The receptors originated from a man aged 60 to 75 who had recovered from COVID-19.

The genes are TRBV7-2 and TRBJ1-6; possible D gene TRBD1, 5 bases. In germline, CDR1 is SGHTA, CDR2 FQGNSA. The CDR3 is 14 amino acids. Trimming left V 4 bases short and J 7 bases short, with 11 bases between. CDR3 DNA sequence: TGTGCCAGCAGCTATTCCCGGGGGAATTCACCCCTCCACTTT. As protein: CASSYSRGNSPLHF.

This clone appeared once. This chain joins TRBV11-3 and TRBJ2-1, with no clear D. Germline lookup yields CDR1 SGHNT and CDR2 YENEEA. CDR3 length: 13 amino acids. V dropped 4 bases and J dropped 0 bases, with 4 bases sitting between them. The chain's CDR3 is CASSSGSYNEQFF. CDR3 coding DNA: TGTGCCAGCAGCTCCGGCTCCTACAATGAGCAGTTCTTC.

V usage is TRBV7-8 and J usage is TRBJ2-2, with 11 bases that match TRBD1. After removal of 5 bases from V and 4 bases from J, the junction contained 3 bases not matched to a gene. The CDR3 runs to 15 residues. Germline-derived CDR1 and CDR2 are SGHVS and FQNEAQ. The CDR3 is CASSTGTGGTGELFF. As DNA, the CDR3 is TGTGCCAGCAGCACTGGGACAGGGGGCACCGGGGAGCTGTTTTTT.

The chain employs TRBV19 and TRBJ1-1; 7 positions match TRBD1. The CDR3 has 16 residues. Germline loops: CDR1 LNHDA, CDR2 SQIVND (reference sequence). V lost 5 bases, J lost 0 bases, and 9 bases stayed unmatched. CDR3 sequence: CASSPGQAPVNTEAFF. The CDR3 coding sequence is TGTGCCAGTAGTCCAGGACAGGCGCCCGTGAACACTGAAGCTTTCTTT.

This chain links TRBV29-1 with TRBJ1-4; D is perhaps TRBD1 (5 bases). V was trimmed by 5 bases and J by 5 bases, leaving 12 bases between them. The CDR3 has 13 residues. CDR1 is SQVTM, CDR2 ANQGSEA, per germline. The CDR3 sequence is CSVFVGGNEKLFF. The CDR3 DNA reads TGCAGCGTTTTCGTGGGGGGAAATGAAAAACTGTTTTTT.

V and J are TRBV7-2 and TRBJ2-4; possibly TRBD2 for D (5 bases). This CDR3 has 14 residues. V was cut by 5 bases and J by 0 bases, with 8 bases left in between. Per the germline V gene, CDR1 is SGHTA and CDR2 is FQGNSA. CDR3 sequence (DNA): TGTGCCAGCAGCCCCGGACTAGCCAAAAACATTCAGTACTTC. It is translated as CASSPGLAKNIQYF.

This clone has only one observation. A junction boundary mismatches the germline segment, possibly from a read error. The gene calls are TRBV5-4 and TRBJ2-1, with D perhaps TRBD1 (5 bases). CDR3 size: 16 residues. The V gene's germline CDR1 is SGHNT and CDR2 YYREEE (reference sequence). CDR3: CASSPPAQGSWNEQFF. Here the CDR3 DNA reads TGTGCCAGCAGCCCCCCCGCGCAGGGCTCCTGGAATGAACAGTTCTTC.

This chain uses TRBV11-2 with TRBJ1-2, with no clear D. V was cut by 2 bases and J by 1 base, with 5 bases left in between. The germline V gene has CDR1 SGHAT and CDR2 FQNNGV. The CDR3 runs to 13 residues. Here the CDR3 DNA reads TGTGCCAGCAGCTTACAGGTTAACTATGGCTACACCTTC. Encoded protein: CASSLQVNYGYTF.

This rearrangement joins TRBV11-2 to TRBJ1-3, with D hard to call. The CDR3 sequence is 14 residues long. Germline values: CDR1 SGHAT, CDR2 FQNNGV. Trimming stripped 3 bases from V and 4 bases from J, with 10 bases between. CDR3 protein: CASSLSESGNTIYF. In nucleotides, the CDR3 is TGTGCCAGCAGCTTGTCGGAGAGCGGAAACACCATATATTTT.

The V and J genes are TRBV14 and TRBJ2-7; D might be TRBD2 (5 bases). With 0 bases removed from V and 7 bases from J, the gap between germline ends came to 16 bases. The CDR3 length is 15 residues. Germline CDR1 reads SGHDN; CDR2 reads FVKESK. The CDR3 loop reads CASSQEIGLAGEQYF. CDR3 coding DNA: TGTGCCAGCAGCCAAGAGATCGGGCTAGCCGGGGAGCAGTACTTC.

The V gene is TRBV19, the J gene TRBJ1-1, with D possibly being TRBD1 (5 bases). The CDR3 has 16 amino acids. The germline V gene has CDR1 LNHDA and CDR2 SQIVND (reference sequence). Trimming shortened V by 3 bases and J by 9 bases, and 23 bases separated the two germline ends. Written as DNA, the CDR3 is TGTGCCAGTAGTATGAGGACGCGGGGGAATCAAAAAAAAGCTTTCTTT. It translates to CASSMRTRGNQKKAFF.

This clone has more than one count but fewer than ten. J is TRBJ2-3 and V is TRBV11-2, with D possibly matching TRBD2 (5 bases). Trimming shortened V by 6 bases and J by 6 bases, and 19 bases separated the two germline ends. There are 15 residues in the CDR3. CDR1 and CDR2 (germline): SGHAT, FQNNGV. CDR3 region: CASRRRERRMDTQYF. CDR3 nucleotides: TGTGCCAGCAGGCGTAGGGAGAGACGCATGGATACGCAGTATTTT.

This chain joins TRBV19 and TRBJ1-4; D is uncertain. The germline V and J ends were trimmed by 5 bases and 5 bases, with 12 bases remaining between them. Germline V lookup: CDR1 LNHDA, CDR2 SQIVND (reference sequence). The CDR3 consists of 14 residues. The CDR3 DNA reads as TGTGCCAGTAGTCGATCGACAATAAATGAAAAACTGTTTTTT. Its protein product is CASSRSTINEKLFF.

V gene TRBV7-3 combines with J gene TRBJ1-3, with D perhaps TRBD1 (6 bases). V was clipped by 5 bases and J by 0 bases, with 14 bases between them. Germline V gene sequence: CDR1 SGHTA, CDR2 FQGTGA. The CDR3 consists of 16 residues. In DNA, the CDR3 is TGTGCCAGCAGCGTCACAGGGTCAAACTCTGGAAACACCATATATTTT. As protein: CASSVTGSNSGNTIYF.

CDR3 region: CASSQDLLQGGWETQYF. CDR3 nucleotides: TGCGCCAGCAGCCAAGATCTCTTACAGGGAGGGTGGGAGACCCAGTACTTC. V and J are TRBV4-1 and TRBJ2-5; TRBD2 is a possible D gene (7 bases). The germline V and J ends were trimmed by 0 bases and 5 bases, with 19 bases remaining between them. This CDR3 contains 17 residues. Looked up from germline, CDR1 is MGHRA and CDR2 is YSYEKL.

The rearrangement joins TRBV6-6 to TRBJ1-2; 7 bases are a match to TRBD1. This CDR3 has 14 amino acids. In germline, CDR1 is MNHNY, CDR2 SVGAGI (reference sequence). V gave up 0 bases and J gave up 6 bases; unmatched junction bases: 4. For the CDR3, the DNA is TGTGCCAGCAGTTACTCGGAGGGGGCTGATGGCTACACCTTC. This codes for CASSYSEGADGYTF.

The rearrangement uses TRBV7-3 and TRBJ2-2; 9 bases fit TRBD2. V was pared by 2 bases and J by 2 bases, with 3 bases of the junction left unmatched. The CDR3 contains 16 residues. The germline V gene has CDR1 SGHTA and CDR2 FQGTGA. The CDR3: CASSLRAGGNTGELFF. CDR3 DNA sequence: TGTGCCAGCAGCTTACGAGCGGGGGGCAACACCGGGGAGCTGTTTTTT.

The rearrangement links TRBV14 to TRBJ1-1, with TRBD1 matching over 11 bases. The V and J ends lost 1 base and 5 bases, in that order; junction bases with no gene match: 9. CDR3 length equals 17 residues. CDR1 is SGHDN, CDR2 FVKESK, per germline. The CDR3 loop reads CASSQGIGQGARTEAFF. Here the CDR3 DNA reads TGTGCCAGCAGCCAAGGAATAGGACAGGGGGCGAGAACTGAAGCTTTCTTT.

The chain couples TRBV7-6 to TRBJ2-7; D might be TRBD1 (7 bases). V was pared by 2 bases and J by 2 bases, with 16 bases between. This CDR3 is built from 16 residues. Per the germline V gene, CDR1 is SGHVS and CDR2 is FNYEAQ. The CDR3 is CASSLPGGPITYEQYF. The DNA for the CDR3 is TGTGCCAGCAGCTTACCAGGGGGGCCCATCACCTACGAGCAGTACTTC.

V usage is TRBV19 and J usage is TRBJ2-5; 7 bases fit TRBD1. Looked up from germline, CDR1 is LNHDA and CDR2 is SQIVND (reference sequence). Trimming at V came to 4 bases and at J to 1 base, leaving 6 bases not matched to a gene. The CDR3 consists of 15 residues. This CDR3 reads CASSRQGILQETQYF. In DNA, the CDR3 is TGTGCCAGTAGTAGACAGGGAATACTCCAAGAGACCCAGTACTTC.

The rearrangement joins TRBV7-9 to TRBJ2-3; the match to TRBD2 covers 11 bases. After removal of 5 bases from V and 4 bases from J, the junction contained 8 bases not matched to a gene. The CDR3 is made up of 16 amino acids. CDR1 is SEHNR and CDR2 is FQNEAQ in the germline V gene (reference sequence). Written as DNA, the CDR3 is TGTGCCAGCAGCAGATCTAGCGGGGGGATTCCAGATACGCAGTATTTT. Protein sequence: CASSRSSGGIPDTQYF.

The chain employs TRBV29-1 and TRBJ1-4; D gene unclear. Germline V gene lookup returns CDR1 SQVTM and CDR2 ANQGSEA. The CDR3 sequence is 13 residues long. V was pared by 6 bases and J by 8 bases, with 16 bases between. CDR3 protein: CSVEEALGEKLFF. CDR3 bases: TGCAGCGTCGAGGAGGCCCTCGGGGAAAAACTGTTTTTT. Filled out from reference TRBV29-1 and TRBJ1-4, the complete variable domain reads SAVISQKPSRDICQRGTSLTIQCQVDSQVTMMFWYRQQPGQSLTLIATANQGSEATYESGFVIDKFPISRPNLTFSTLTVSNMSPEDSSIYLCSVEEALGEKLFFGSGTQLSVL.

The gene calls are TRBV7-2 and TRBJ1-5; D is unresolved. This CDR3 has 13 residues. V was clipped by 5 bases and J by 5 bases, with 10 bases between them. The germline V gene has CDR1 SGHTA and CDR2 FQGNSA. CDR3 DNA: TGTGCCAGCAGCCCTCAGCGGGATCAGCCCCAGCATTTT. This encodes CASSPQRDQPQHF.

The chain links TRBV9 to TRBJ2-3; a possible D gene is TRBD1 (5 bases). This CDR3 is built from 16 residues. Germline V lookup: CDR1 SGDLS, CDR2 YYNGEE. V lost 3 bases and J 6 bases, leaving 20 bases between the germline ends. The CDR3 loop is CASSESRQTAGDTQYF. DNA for the CDR3: TGTGCCAGCAGCGAGAGCCGACAGACCGCTGGGGATACGCAGTATTTT.

This chain joins TRBV19 and TRBJ1-1; D not certain. Germline CDR1 and CDR2: LNHDA and SQIVND (reference sequence). Trimming took off 1 base at V and 0 bases at J, with 9 bases between the two ends. The CDR3 spans 15 residues. The CDR3 sequence is CASSIAGHLNTEAFF. The CDR3 DNA reads as TGTGCCAGTAGTATAGCAGGCCACTTGAACACTGAAGCTTTCTTT.

The gene calls are TRBV11-2 and TRBJ1-2, with a possible D match to TRBD1 (5 bases). The CDR3 spans 16 residues. The V gene lost 1 base and the J gene lost 6 bases, with 18 bases spanning the gap. Germline lookup yields CDR1 SGHAT and CDR2 FQNNGV. This chain's CDR3 is CASSLVGGREVNGYTF. Here the CDR3 DNA reads TGTGCCAGCAGCTTAGTTGGCGGCAGGGAGGTCAATGGCTACACCTTC.

V usage is TRBV7-6 and J usage is TRBJ2-2, with D unclear. The CDR3 has 15 residues. Germline V gives CDR1 SGHVS, CDR2 FNYEAQ. With 2 bases removed from V and 5 bases from J, the gap between germline ends came to 12 bases. For the CDR3, the DNA is TGTGCCAGCAGCTTAAATTTAGTTCGGACCGGGGAGCTGTTTTTT. Protein sequence: CASSLNLVRTGELFF.